A selection of T cell receptor beta chains follows, all from one sample in a study of cytomegalovirus exposure and HLA in healthy donors. Libraries were prepared by immunoSEQ multiplex PCR; TCRdb keeps only in-frame clonotypes and omits some of them. Of roughly 110,000 clones listed, about 70% are singletons. The material sequenced was PBMCs. The receptors were sampled from a female donor in good health and CMV-seronegative. Each CDR3 is given without its conserved first and last residue. Fields, in order: V gene, J gene, CDR3 protein.

V: TRBV11-2
J: TRBJ2-7
CDR3: ASSPEWGQVKYEQY

V: TRBV5-1
J: TRBJ2-1
CDR3: ASSSGMLYNEQF

V: TRBV4-3
J: TRBJ1-2
CDR3: ASSQKMDRTINYGYT

V: TRBV4-2
J: TRBJ2-2
CDR3: ASSQSDTGELF

V: TRBV9
J: TRBJ2-1
CDR3: ASSVAGSYNEQF

V: TRBV10-3
J: TRBJ2-1
CDR3: AISSGAGSSYNEQF

V: TRBV18
J: TRBJ2-7
CDR3: ASSPSGRSLYEQY

V: TRBV30
J: TRBJ1-1
CDR3: AWTKGGWTEAF

V: TRBV6-1
J: TRBJ1-6
CDR3: ASSPRQDSPLH

V: TRBV28
J: TRBJ1-1
CDR3: ASTQRGRGAF

V: TRBV9
J: TRBJ2-5
CDR3: ASSVEGPETQY

V: TRBV27
J: TRBJ2-6
CDR3: ASALGRANVLT

V: TRBV5-4
J: TRBJ2-6
CDR3: ASSSKRVTGANVLT

V: TRBV27
J: TRBJ2-7
CDR3: ASSPQEPSVGEQY

V: TRBV6-1
J: TRBJ2-2
CDR3: ASDGRGDGTGELF

V: TRBV10-1
J: TRBJ1-5
CDR3: ASSEGGNQPQH

V: TRBV9
J: TRBJ2-5
CDR3: ASSAPLAGRRETQY

V: TRBV4-1
J: .
CDR3: ASSGMSGGYEQY

V: TRBV28
J: TRBJ2-7
CDR3: ASSPTDLLEQY

V: TRBV11-2
J: TRBJ2-7
CDR3: ASSLGYSGTGEQY

V: TRBV5-5
J: TRBJ2-2
CDR3: ASSLGFSGTGELF

V: TRBV7-2
J: TRBJ1-2
CDR3: ASSLEGAANYGYT

V: TRBV27
J: TRBJ2-7
CDR3: ASSGHRGIAGGSSYEQY

V: TRBV29-1
J: TRBJ2-1
CDR3: SVETQRNNEQF

V: TRBV9
J: TRBJ2-7
CDR3: ASSVGDGAYEQY

V: TRBV5-1
J: TRBJ2-1
CDR3: ASSLAGGSGISYNEQF

V: TRBV9
J: TRBJ2-7
CDR3: ASSVGPDSLSYEQY

V: TRBV15
J: TRBJ2-1
CDR3: ATSRGALGGLYNEQF

V: TRBV5-6
J: TRBJ1-1
CDR3: ASRQSTGDGRTDPEAF

V: TRBV6-1
J: .
CDR3: ASSTRTGGPYEQY

V: TRBV19
J: .
CDR3: ASSIEAGVLGEQY

V: TRBV5-1
J: TRBJ2-7
CDR3: ASSLDAGSYEQY

V: TRBV29-1
J: TRBJ1-1
CDR3: SGYRGGTEAF

V: TRBV18
J: TRBJ1-2
CDR3: ASSSGRSNYGYT

V: TRBV18
J: TRBJ2-7
CDR3: ASSHQANPYEQY

V: TRBV6-5
J: TRBJ2-7
CDR3: ASRGLANHYEQY

V: TRBV9
J: TRBJ2-1
CDR3: ASSHSGSSYNEQF

V: TRBV30
J: TRBJ2-7
CDR3: AWRAPGLPYEQY

V: TRBV27
J: TRBJ2-1
CDR3: ASKLARTYNEQF

V: TRBV4-1
J: TRBJ2-1
CDR3: ASSQDRERGWSSYNEQF

V: TRBV2
J: TRBJ2-2
CDR3: ASKGGMNTGELF

V: TRBV11-2
J: TRBJ2-1
CDR3: ASLTLTGPQANEQF

V: TRBV5-1
J: TRBJ2-3
CDR3: ASSRQGSRQDTQY

V: TRBV27
J: TRBJ2-1
CDR3: ASSLGLAVTNEQF

V: TRBV2
J: TRBJ2-3
CDR3: ASSFGRGTTDTQY

V: TRBV7-2
J: TRBJ2-5
CDR3: ASSLSGPGETQY

V: TRBV5-1
J: TRBJ2-3
CDR3: ASSPQTRAGGATQY

V: TRBV4-3
J: TRBJ2-1
CDR3: ASSQVGATGNEQF

V: TRBV29-1
J: TRBJ2-7
CDR3: SVEDPDQGPYEQY

V: TRBV4-2
J: TRBJ2-2
CDR3: ASSPSGQGRAGELF